This T cell receptor beta chain appears in the sequencing data of a study of shared clonotypes between healthy human individuals. With regard to this clone: What it binds is not known. A far bigger clonotype differs at one base, so this is likely a read error.

The CDR3 has 15 residues. Germline V gene data show CDR1 as MRHNA and CDR2 as SNTAGT. Every donor, a Caucasian adult, lived in Nashville, Tennessee. General observations from the study: It was expected that sequencing depth would affect clonotype sharing among donors.

Deep was the level at which the assay was run. The unsorted PBMC replicate PCRs were performed with about 300 ng DNA, 25,000 to 30,000 T cell genomes. Sequencing used immunoSEQ multiplex PCR; TCRdb keeps in-frame clones, though not all of them. There are about 470,000 clones in the sample; about four fifths occur only once, and about 12% lies in the top ten. This chain joins TRBV6-4 and TRBJ2-1, with 9 bases identical to TRBD2. This sequence was found in a woman aged 40 to 50 in good health. Some clones in this sample may be carry-over from other donors' samples. Source material: PBMCs. The CDR3 is CTSSDDAGGQDEQFF. The CDR3, as DNA: TGTACCAGCAGTGACGACGCGGGAGGGCAGGATGAGCAGTTCTTC.